The sample holds many counts of the clone carrying this T cell receptor (beta chain). Antigen unknown. These data come from a study of T-cell reconstitution after alpha-beta-depleted transplantation in children. Study-level points and caveats: At around two months after transplant, the alpha-beta T cells were reportedly derived from several hundred expanded clones that came from non-depleted graft cells. When one year had passed after transplant, most T-cell counts and diversity came from newly produced T cells. The origin of high day-60 TCRbeta diversity in some patients lay in surviving recipient T cells and thymic progenitors.

Germline CDR1 SQVTM, CDR2 ANQGSEA. J lost 1 base, V lost 7 bases, and 5 bases had no gene match. The CDR3 has 13 amino acids. Library preparation (for TCRbeta) was performed with unique molecular identifiers. TCRdb called the PCR reads again in MiXCR, with one record for every CDR3 protein. In the table there are around 250,000 distinct CDR3 sequences, roughly 8.2% of which are singletons. The sample was PBMCs, mostly from graft donor cells, taken 180 days after TCRalphabeta/CD19-depleted stem cell transplant. This sequence originates from a male patient under 18 who had a stem cell transplant for acute lymphoblastic leukemia, so the T cells may come from the graft donor. This sequence joins TRBV29-1 and TRBJ2-5; 8 bases fit TRBD2. CDR3 bases: TGCAGCGAACTAGCGGAACCCCAAGAGACCCAGTACTTC. It specifies CSELAEPQETQYF.